This TCR beta chain was observed in a study of T-cell reconstitution after alpha-beta-depleted transplantation in children. Study conclusions and caveats: After transplant, at about two months, alpha-beta T cells were reportedly derived from several hundred expanded graft clones. It was newly produced T cells that mostly accounted for T-cell counts and diversity one year after transplant.

The TCRbeta library incorporated unique molecular identifiers. Each CDR3 protein is one row after TCRdb ran MiXCR on the PCR reads. This table holds hundreds of thousands of distinct CDR3 sequences, roughly a quarter found once. Germline CDR1 reads MNHEY; CDR2 reads SVGAGI. Trimming pared 3 bases from V and 4 bases from J, leaving 19 bases between. The CDR3 is made up of 17 amino acids. This clonotype was counted ten times or more. Its target is not known. The rearrangement uses TRBV6-5 and TRBJ1-3; possibly TRBD1 for D (5 bases). The clonotype was recovered from a girl aged 2 to 10 with Fanconi anemia, due to receive a stem cell transplant. Sequencing was performed on PBMCs, taken before TCRalphabeta/CD19-depleted stem cell transplant. CDR3 amino acids: CASSYVAGLSEGNTIYF. Written as DNA, the CDR3 is TGTGCCAGCAGTTATGTCGCAGGGTTAAGTGAGGGAAACACCATATATTTT.